One and the same sample provided the 8 T cell receptor beta chains below, sequenced in a study of beta chain features in type 1 diabetes. Findings of the study overall: For Type 1 diabetes patients, all four CD4+ subsets carried TCRB CDR3s that were moderately but significantly shorter.

The study reverse transcribed the entire isolated RNA, so it sequenced expressed TCRB transcripts. TCRdb keeps only in-frame clones here, not all; method: immunoSEQ multiplex PCR. This table holds 130,000 or so clones, 16% found once. Antigens of these TCRs are unknown. The sequenced sample consisted of central memory CD4+ T cells from blood. The receptors come from a man aged 30-40 years with type 1 diabetes.

This clone has more than one count but fewer than ten. The chain uses TRBV7-2 and TRBJ2-2; TRBD1 or TRBD2 may be the D gene (5 bases each). The CDR3 sequence is 13 residues long. V lost 6 bases and J lost 4, with 9 bases in between. CDR1 is SGHTA and CDR2 is FQGNSA in the germline V gene. The CDR3 DNA is TGTGCCAGCAGATACGGGACCACCGGGGAGCTGTTTTTT. Protein product: CASRYGTTGELFF.

This clone came up a few times. This chain connects TRBV7-2 to TRBJ2-7; D remains ambiguous. Looked up from germline, CDR1 is SGHTA and CDR2 is FQGNSA. Trimming removed 0 bases from V and 5 bases from J, with 8 bases in between. The CDR3 extends over 13 amino acids. DNA of the CDR3: TGTGCCAGCAGCTTAGCTCGCATCGACGAGCAGTACTTC. It specifies CASSLARIDEQYF.

This clone was observed many times. The same CDR3 is also encoded by other DNA sequences in this sample. The V and J genes are TRBV6-5 and TRBJ2-3; perhaps TRBD1 as D (6 bases). From germline, CDR1 is MNHEY and CDR2 SVGAGI. The CDR3 spans 15 residues. Between the trimmed V and J ends, which lost 2 bases and 1 base, there was a span of 10 bases. The CDR3 loop is CASSYGGGRTDTQYF. The CDR3 DNA is TGTGCCAGCAGTTACGGTGGGGGCCGCACAGATACGCAGTATTTT.

This clone was recorded a few times. This chain uses TRBV7-2 with TRBJ1-1; D gene ambiguous. This CDR3 contains 13 residues. V was trimmed by 7 bases and J by 7 bases, leaving 16 bases between them. Germline-derived CDR1 and CDR2 are SGHTA and FQGNSA. In DNA, the CDR3 is TGTGCCAGCACCCCACCAAGGTTCCTTGAAGCTTTCTTT. Protein sequence: CASTPPRFLEAFF.

This clone has a handful of counts. J is TRBJ2-1 and V is TRBV7-2, with a tentative D call TRBD1 (5 bases). CDR1 SGHTA and CDR2 FQGNSA come from the germline V gene. The CDR3 is made up of 13 amino acids. V dropped 10 bases and J dropped 6 bases, with 16 bases sitting between them. As DNA, the CDR3 is TGTGCCACCAAAGGACAATGGTCCAATGAGCAGTTCTTC. Encoded protein: CATKGQWSNEQFF.

A few counts support this clone. The V gene is TRBV5-4, the J gene TRBJ1-5; TRBD1 might be the D (6 bases). V lost 2 bases and J lost 2, with 14 bases in between. CDR1 SGHNT and CDR2 YYREEE come from the germline V gene (reference sequence). CDR3 length: 16 amino acids. This CDR3 is CASSFGGLRGNQPQHF. The CDR3 DNA follows: TGTGCCAGCAGCTTCGGGGGCCTCCGAGGCAATCAGCCCCAGCATTTT.

The chain combines TRBV9 with TRBJ1-3; TRBD1 matches at 7 bases. The V gene end was trimmed by 4 bases and the J gene end by 4 bases; junction bases not matched to a gene: 5. This CDR3 spans 14 amino acids. The germline V gene has CDR1 SGDLS and CDR2 YYNGEE. CDR3 coding DNA: TGTGCCAGCAGCTATGAGGGGGCAGGAAACACCATATATTTT. This translates into CASSYEGAGNTIYF.

This clone occurred a few times. This chain joins TRBV10-3 and TRBJ2-2; D is possibly TRBD1 (5 bases). The CDR3 is 13 amino acids. V lost 7 bases and J lost 3, with 9 bases in between. Germline assignment: CDR1 ENHRY and CDR2 SYGVKD. CDR3 amino acids: CAITQGDTGELFF. CDR3 sequence (DNA): TGTGCCATCACCCAGGGCGACACCGGGGAGCTGTTTTTT.